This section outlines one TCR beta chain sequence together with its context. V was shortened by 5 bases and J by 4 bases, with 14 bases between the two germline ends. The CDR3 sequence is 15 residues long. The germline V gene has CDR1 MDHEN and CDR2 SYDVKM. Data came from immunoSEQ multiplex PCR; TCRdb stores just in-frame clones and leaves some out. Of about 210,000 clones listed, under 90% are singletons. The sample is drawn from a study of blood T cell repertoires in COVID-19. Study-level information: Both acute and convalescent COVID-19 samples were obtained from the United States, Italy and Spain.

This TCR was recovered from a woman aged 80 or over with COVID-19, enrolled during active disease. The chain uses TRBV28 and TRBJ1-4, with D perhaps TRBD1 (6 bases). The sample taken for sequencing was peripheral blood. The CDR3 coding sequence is TGTGCCAGCAGTCTCCGGACAGCAATTAATGAAAAACTGTTTTTT. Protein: CASSLRTAINEKLFF.